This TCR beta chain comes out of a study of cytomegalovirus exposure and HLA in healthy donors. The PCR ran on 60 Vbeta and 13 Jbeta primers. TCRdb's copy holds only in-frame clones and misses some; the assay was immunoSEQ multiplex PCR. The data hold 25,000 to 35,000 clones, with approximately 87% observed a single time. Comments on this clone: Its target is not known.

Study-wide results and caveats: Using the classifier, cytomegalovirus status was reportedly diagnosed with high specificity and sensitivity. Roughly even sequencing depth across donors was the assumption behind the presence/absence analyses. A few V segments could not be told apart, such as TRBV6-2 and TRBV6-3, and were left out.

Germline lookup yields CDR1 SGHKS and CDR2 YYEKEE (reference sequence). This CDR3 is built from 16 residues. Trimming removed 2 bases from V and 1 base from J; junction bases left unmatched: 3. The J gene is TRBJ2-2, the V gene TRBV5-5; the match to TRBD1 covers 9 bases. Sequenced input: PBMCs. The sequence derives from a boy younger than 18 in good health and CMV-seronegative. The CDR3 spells CASSFDRGGNTGELFF. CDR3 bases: TGTGCCAGCAGCTTCGACAGGGGGGGGAACACCGGGGAGCTGTTTTTT.